This T cell receptor (beta chain) derives from a study of T cells in women clearing cervical HPV infection. Across the study: For cases, blood was sampled a median approximately 150 days after lesion detection, interquartile range roughly 85 to 200 days. Study-wide points: Repertoire richness, not evenness, was significantly elevated in CIN3+ cases versus controls. Timing of associations relative to infection is unclear; T-cell subsets were not isolated.

The CDR3 loop spans 13 amino acids. V lost 3 bases and J lost 4, with 9 bases in between. The germline V gene encodes CDR1 SGHAT and CDR2 FQNNGV. Cervical HPV DNA detected by MY09/MY11 PCR, typed by dot-blot. For this clone: Its antigen is undetermined. Read coverage stops 3 residues before the CDR3 terminus; the germline J gene supplies the remainder.

Sequenced by immunoSEQ multiplex PCR; TCRdb stores in-frame clones only, minus some. Listed are about 46,000 clones; approximately 34% falls within the top ten. This TCR was sampled from a woman between 18 and 69 years old with a cervical HPV16 infection that either progressed to CIN3+ or cleared (not recorded which). Sequencing was carried out using blood buffy coat. The rearrangement joins TRBV11-2 to TRBJ1-2; perhaps TRBD1 as D (6 bases). The CDR3 sequence is CASSFVRGYGYTF. The DNA read from the CDR3 is TGTGCCAGCAGCTTTGTCAGGGGCTATGGC.